This T cell receptor beta chain was found in a study of CD8 T cells in Susac syndrome. RNA was extracted with the RNeasy kit, and a quantity of roughly 0.45 to 1 ug was reverse transcribed using random hexamers. Multiplex PCR with immunoSEQ amplified the TCR beta CDR3 across 54 Vbeta and 13 Jbeta. One entry per CDR3 protein results from TCRdb running MiXCR on the immunoSEQ multiplex PCR reads. The profile shows a few hundred thousand distinct CDR3 sequences, about 89% of them singletons. Germline-derived CDR1 and CDR2 are SQVTM and ANQGSEA. The length of the CDR3 is 11 residues. The V gene lost 1 base and the J gene lost 7 bases, with 5 bases spanning the gap. The sequenced target, TCR beta, came from blood CD8+ and CD4+ T cells. Negative magnetic isolation gave CD8+ and CD4+ cells; FACS enriched CD8+ TEMRA.

This chain joins TRBV29-1 and TRBJ2-1; D not resolved. This sequence was found in a human donor with multiple sclerosis. Sequenced input: CD8+ T cells from PBMCs. The CDR3 DNA reads as TGCAGCGTTGAAGTAGGGAATGAGCAGTTCTTC. Its translation is CSVEVGNEQFF.